This T cell receptor (beta chain) originates from a study of shared clonotypes between healthy human individuals. The CD4+ fraction was divided into a CD45RA+ naive subset and a CD45RA-negative memory subset. Concerning this clone: No antigen is known for it.

Per sorted-subset replicate PCR, input was 150 to 250 ng DNA, representing tens of thousands of T cell genomes. The data were produced by immunoSEQ multiplex PCR, yet TCRdb's version contains in-frame clones alone and is incomplete. The data hold roughly 1 million clones, with about three quarters observed a single time. Notes on the study in general: Some naive CD4 clonotypes, around 4.9%, turned up in common across several donors.

This TCR came from a man aged 18 to 30 in good health. The source material was memory CD4+ T cells sorted from blood. The subset denotes: CD45RA-negative fraction.

Written as DNA, the CDR3 is TGTGCCAGCAGCTTCAGAGAAAAGGAAGCTTTCTTT. Encoded protein: CASSFREKEAFF. The chain joins TRBV28 to TRBJ1-1; D is unresolved. The CDR3 is 12 residues long. The germline CDR1 and CDR2 sequences are MDHEN and SYDVKM. Trimming shortened V by 6 bases and J by 8 bases, and 13 bases separated the two germline ends.